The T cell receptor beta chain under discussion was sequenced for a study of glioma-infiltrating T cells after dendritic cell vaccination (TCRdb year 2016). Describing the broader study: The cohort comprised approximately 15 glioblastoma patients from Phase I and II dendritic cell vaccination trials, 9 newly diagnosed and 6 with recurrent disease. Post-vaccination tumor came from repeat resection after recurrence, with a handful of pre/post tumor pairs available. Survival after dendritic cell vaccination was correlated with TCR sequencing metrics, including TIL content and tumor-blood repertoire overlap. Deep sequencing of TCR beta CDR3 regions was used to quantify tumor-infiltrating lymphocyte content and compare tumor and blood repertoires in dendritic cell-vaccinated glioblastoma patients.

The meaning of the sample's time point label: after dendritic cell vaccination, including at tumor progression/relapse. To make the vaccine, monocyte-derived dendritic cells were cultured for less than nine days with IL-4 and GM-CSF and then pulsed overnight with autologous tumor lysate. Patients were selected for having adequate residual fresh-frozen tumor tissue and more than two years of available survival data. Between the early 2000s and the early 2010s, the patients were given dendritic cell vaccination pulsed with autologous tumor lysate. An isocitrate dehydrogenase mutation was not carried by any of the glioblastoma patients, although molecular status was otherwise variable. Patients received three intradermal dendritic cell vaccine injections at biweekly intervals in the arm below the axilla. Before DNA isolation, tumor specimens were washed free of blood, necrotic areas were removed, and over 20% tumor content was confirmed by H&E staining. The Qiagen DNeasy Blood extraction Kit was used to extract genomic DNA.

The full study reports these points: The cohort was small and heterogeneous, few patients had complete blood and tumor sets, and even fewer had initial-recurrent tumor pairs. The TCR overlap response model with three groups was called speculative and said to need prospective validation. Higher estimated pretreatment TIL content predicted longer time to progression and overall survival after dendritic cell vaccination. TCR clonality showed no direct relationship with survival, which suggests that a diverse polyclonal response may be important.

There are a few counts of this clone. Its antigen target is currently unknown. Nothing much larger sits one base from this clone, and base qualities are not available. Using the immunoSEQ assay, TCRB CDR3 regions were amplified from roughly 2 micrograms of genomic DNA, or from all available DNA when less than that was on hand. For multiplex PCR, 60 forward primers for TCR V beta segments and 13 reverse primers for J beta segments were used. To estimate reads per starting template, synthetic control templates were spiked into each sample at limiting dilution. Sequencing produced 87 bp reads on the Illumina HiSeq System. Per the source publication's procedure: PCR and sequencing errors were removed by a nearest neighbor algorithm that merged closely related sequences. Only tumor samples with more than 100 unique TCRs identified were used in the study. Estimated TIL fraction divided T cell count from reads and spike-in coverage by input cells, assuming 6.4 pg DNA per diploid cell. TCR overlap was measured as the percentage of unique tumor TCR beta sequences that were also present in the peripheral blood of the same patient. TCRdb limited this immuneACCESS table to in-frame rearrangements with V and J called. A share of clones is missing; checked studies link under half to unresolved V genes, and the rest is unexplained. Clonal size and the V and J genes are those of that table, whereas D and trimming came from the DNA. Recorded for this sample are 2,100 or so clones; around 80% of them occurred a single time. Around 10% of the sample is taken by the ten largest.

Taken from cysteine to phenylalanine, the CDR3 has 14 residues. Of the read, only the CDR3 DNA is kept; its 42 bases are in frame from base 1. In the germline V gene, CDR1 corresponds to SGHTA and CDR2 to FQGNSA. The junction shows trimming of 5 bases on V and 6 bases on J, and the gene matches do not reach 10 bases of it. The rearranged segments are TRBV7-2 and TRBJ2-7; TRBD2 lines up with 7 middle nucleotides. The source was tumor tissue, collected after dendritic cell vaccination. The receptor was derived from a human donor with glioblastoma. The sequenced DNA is TGTGCCAGCAGCCGGGACTATTTTTCCCCCGAGCAGTACTTC. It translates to CASSRDYFSPEQYF.